The clone carrying this T cell receptor (beta chain) has only a few counts. Its specificity is not known. TCRdb passed the RT-PCR reads through MiXCR, listing each CDR3 protein once. This sample has about 650,000 distinct CDR3 sequences; about a sixth occur once, and the top ten carry under 14%. Looked up from germline, CDR1 is SNHLY and CDR2 is FYNNEI. The CDR3 is 13 residues long. With 2 bases removed from V and 7 bases from J, the gap between germline ends came to 11 bases. This record belongs to a study of response to subunit inactivated influenza vaccine. Study-level results: The authors offered the suggestion that each seasonal influenza vaccination recruits few new T cells.

This sequence originates from a man in his fifties or sixties who received an inactivated influenza vaccine. The V call is TRBV2, the J call TRBJ1-2; D is unclear. This sample comprised PBMCs from blood, obtained roughly 12 days after vaccination. This CDR3 reads CASSETPYFGYTF. CDR3 sequence (DNA): TGTGCCAGCAGTGAAACCCCCTACTTTGGCTACACCTTC.